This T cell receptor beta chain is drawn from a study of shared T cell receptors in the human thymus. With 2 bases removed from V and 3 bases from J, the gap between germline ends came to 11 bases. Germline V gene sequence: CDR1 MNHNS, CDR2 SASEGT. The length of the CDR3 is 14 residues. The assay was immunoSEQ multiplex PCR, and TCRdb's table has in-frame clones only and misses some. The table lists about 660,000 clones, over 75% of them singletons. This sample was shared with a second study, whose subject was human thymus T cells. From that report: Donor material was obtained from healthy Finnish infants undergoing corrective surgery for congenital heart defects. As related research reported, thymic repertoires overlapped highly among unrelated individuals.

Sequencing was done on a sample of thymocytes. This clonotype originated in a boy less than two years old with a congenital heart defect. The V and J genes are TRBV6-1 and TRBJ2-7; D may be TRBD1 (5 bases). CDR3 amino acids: CASSEQGFNYEQYF. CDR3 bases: TGTGCCAGCAGTGAACAGGGTTTCAACTACGAGCAGTACTTC.